This T cell receptor (beta chain) stems from a study of identical twins. Each CDR3 protein gets one entry after TCRdb re-called the 5' RACE reads with MiXCR. The repertoire holds some 630,000 distinct CDR3 sequences, with under 8.5% as singletons. The length of the CDR3 is 13 residues. Germline V gives CDR1 DFQATT, CDR2 SNEGSKA (reference sequence). V shed 3 bases, J shed 5 bases, and the junction held 4 bases outside the gene matches. In addition, the sample was reused for a study of yellow fever vaccine responses in identical twins.

V is TRBV20-1 and J is TRBJ2-3, with 8 bases aligning to TRBD1. The receptor comes from a young woman in good health. Sequencing was carried out using PBMCs. The CDR3 is CSASDRGIDTQYF. The CDR3 DNA sequence: TGCAGTGCTAGCGACAGGGGCATAGATACGCAGTATTTT.